This TCR beta chain is from a study of T and B cells in COVID-19 patients. Study results and limitations: At recovery TRB diversity and richness exceeded healthy donors, after highly clonal active COVID-19 repertoires.

From blood, about 240-550 ng of genomic DNA served as TRB template. TRB rearrangements were amplified by multiplex PCR with BIOMED2 TRB-A/B primers. TCRdb ran MiXCR on the multiplex PCR reads and lists one entry per CDR3 protein. The sample includes 20,000 to 30,000 distinct CDR3 sequences, 32% seen only once; the top ten take about 1.7%. The CDR3 is 15 amino acids. The junction had 3 bases not matched to a gene; V was cut back by 2 bases and J by 3 bases. Germline V CDR1 and CDR2: KGHSH, LQKENI. Many counts were recorded for this clonotype. What it recognizes is unknown. This chain connects TRBV18 to TRBJ2-2; 7 bases line up with TRBD2. The sample was blood. The receptor was derived from a human donor who had recovered from COVID-19. The CDR3 sequence is CASSPRAGDTGELFF. The CDR3 DNA sequence: TGTGCCAGCTCACCAAGGGCGGGGGACACCGGGGAGCTGTTTTTT.